This TCR beta chain was recorded in a study of CD8 T cells in ankylosing spondylitis (dated by TCRdb to about 2017). For context, the study as a whole: The study set out to find disease-linked TCR variants by profiling T cell receptor beta repertoires in ankylosing spondylitis patients and healthy donors. In total, the full study cohort was made up of nearly 110 healthy donors and 25 to 30 ankylosing spondylitis patients. Peripheral blood samples were taken, and synovial fluid was additionally collected from ankylosing spondylitis patients.

Data came from an Illumina HiSeq 2500. Quantitative 5'-RACE with molecular barcodes was the method used to prepare the TCR beta libraries. In the original analysis: To identify disease-linked TCR variants, a new computational method was used, one built on a probabilistic model of VDJ rearrangement. The public sequencing data were trimmed at Q25 with fastp and processed into clonotypes with MiXCR by TCRdb, which kept only in-frame beta chains. For every CDR3 protein sequence, its rows merge into one entry that carries the most common genes and DNA. The V and J calls and clone size come from TCRdb's table, not from the authors' own analysis. Present in this sample are about 160,000 distinct CDR3 sequences, around a tenth of which were seen just once. The ten most abundant clones make up about 14% of the sample. Including the terminal cysteine and phenylalanine, the CDR3 comprises 14 residues. Here the CDR3 DNA is all that survives: 42 bases in frame from base 1. V is cut back by 3 bases and J by 8 bases, with 5 bases in the junction unmatched. CDR1 and CDR2, per the germline V gene, are ENHRY and SYGVKD.

This clonotype has a handful of counts. The clone's antigen remains unknown. No base qualities exist here, and no much larger clone lies one base off it. On the study overall, not on this receptor specifically: Blood from ankylosing spondylitis patients appeared to be characterized by a TCR beta motif composed of eight highly homologous amino acid variants. Some of the motif variants had been reported before in the synovial fluid and blood of reactive arthritis patients, a finding that suggests common disease-initiation mechanisms. The disease-linked clones were reported as significantly enriched in matched synovial fluid samples from ankylosing spondylitis patients. The disease-linked clones showed a CD8+ phenotype and occurred at relatively low frequencies in peripheral blood.

The material sequenced was blood, either unsorted or a sorted T cell fraction (not recorded which). This TCR came from a female donor with ankylosing spondylitis or in good health (not recorded which). The receptor chain draws on TRBV10-3 and TRBJ2-1, and TRBD1 aligns with 9 junction nucleotides. The sequence in DNA is TGTGCCATCAGTGAAGGACAGGGGTCATATGAGCAGTTCTTC. This codes for CAISEGQGSYEQFF.